These 7 T cell receptor beta chains share one sample of origin, sequenced in a study of shared clonotypes between healthy human individuals. Sequenced by immunoSEQ multiplex PCR; TCRdb stores in-frame clones only, minus some. The data show about 2.1 million clones, approximately 92% seen once. Naivety among CD8 cells was defined by CD45RO negativity and positive CCR7 selection, thereby excluding terminally differentiated effector memory CD45RA+ cells. Sequenced: naive CD8+ T cells from PBMCs. These receptor sequences come from a man between 18 and 29 years old in good health. Some clones in this sample may be carry-over from other donors' samples.

The rearrangement uses TRBV5-6 and TRBJ2-7, with D possibly TRBD2 on 6 matching bases. Looked up from germline, CDR1 is SGHDT and CDR2 is YYEEEE. The V end was cut by 2 bases, the J end by 9 bases, with 12 bases between. This CDR3 is 12 amino acids long. CDR3 protein: CASSLMGGAQYF. CDR3 in DNA: TGTGCCAGCAGCTTAATGGGGGGTGCGCAGTACTTC.

The chain carries TRBV7-9 and TRBJ2-3; maybe TRBD1 (6 bases). This CDR3 contains 15 residues. Germline V CDR1 and CDR2: SEHNR, FQNEAQ (reference sequence). Deletions cut 6 bases from V and 2 bases from J, with 15 bases between. CDR3 coding DNA: TGTGCCAGCAGTACAGGACAGACAGACACAGATACGCAGTATTTT. Translating gives CASSTGQTDTDTQYF.

The rearrangement joins TRBV27 to TRBJ1-1; TRBD1 agrees at 7 bases. The CDR3 totals 14 residues. The V and J ends lost 7 bases and 8 bases, in that order; junction bases with no gene match: 13. The germline V gene encodes CDR1 MNHEY and CDR2 SMNVEV (reference sequence). This CDR3 is CASTSTGPESEAFF. Here the CDR3 DNA reads TGTGCCAGCACTTCGACAGGGCCAGAGAGCGAAGCTTTCTTT.

The chain is built from TRBV5-1 and TRBJ2-1; D is tentatively TRBD1 or TRBD2 (6 bases each). The CDR3 covers 13 residues. From germline, CDR1 is SGHRS and CDR2 YFSETQ. Trimming removed 1 base from V and 7 bases from J, with 9 bases in between. The CDR3 DNA sequence: TGCGCCAGCAGCTTGCGGGGGCGGAATGAGCAGTTCTTC. Amino acids: CASSLRGRNEQFF.

The rearrangement uses TRBV5-4 and TRBJ2-5, with 12 bases aligning to TRBD2. CDR3 length: 16 amino acids. V dropped 3 bases and J dropped 3; count of bases not matched to a gene: 6. Germline-derived CDR1 and CDR2 are SGHNT and YYREEE (reference sequence). CDR3 coding DNA: TGTGCCAGCAGCTCGTGGGGACTAGCGGGTAAAGAGACCCAGTACTTC. This sequence encodes CASSSWGLAGKETQYF.

CDR3 DNA sequence: TGTGCCAGCAGTTCGAAACTGCCAAACGAGCAGTACTTC. It encodes CASSSKLPNEQYF. The rearrangement uses TRBV28 and TRBJ2-7; no clear D gene. The CDR3 length is 13 residues. Per the germline V gene, CDR1 is MDHEN and CDR2 is SYDVKM. Deletions cut 4 bases from V and 5 bases from J, with 12 bases between.

The J gene is TRBJ2-3, the V gene TRBV7-9, with D perhaps matching TRBD2 (6 bases). V lost 6 bases and J lost 10, with 20 bases in between. This CDR3 comprises 14 residues. CDR1 is SEHNR and CDR2 is FQNEAQ in the germline V gene (reference sequence). The CDR3 nucleotides are TGTGCCAGCAGTGCGGGGTCTCGGGGGATAGCGCAGTATTTT. It translates to CASSAGSRGIAQYF.